A single T cell receptor beta chain is shown here with its context. What it recognizes is unknown. This sample stems from a study of shared clonotypes between healthy human individuals. Overall study findings and caveats: Blood alone was sampled, and tissue repertoires likely differ. Limitation of the genetic and exposure-history diversity represented came from the few donors.

Clones were read by immunoSEQ multiplex PCR, and TCRdb kept only the in-frame ones, dropping some. The sample records approximately 600,000 clones, about 95% being singletons. Germline CDR1 and CDR2: SGHDN and FVKESK. The CDR3 covers 12 residues. V was shortened by 3 bases and J by 3 bases, with 6 bases between the two germline ends. As defined, naive CD8 cells were CD45RO-negative and positively selected for CCR7, with terminally differentiated effector memory CD45RA+ cells excluded. Adults of Caucasian background living in Nashville, Tennessee made up all donors. V and J are TRBV14 and TRBJ2-7; D is undetermined. The TCR comes from a young woman in good health. What was sequenced was naive CD8+ T cells sorted from blood. The DNA of the CDR3 is TGTGCCAGCAGCCATTCCGTCTACGAGCAGTACTTC. This translates into CASSHSVYEQYF.